This entry is about one T cell receptor beta chain. Its antigen is as yet unknown. Original processing methods: A productive frequency of 2.59 x 10-5 was the lowest detectable. Only in-frame clones appear in the TCRdb table, and some are missing; sequencing was by immunoSEQ multiplex PCR. V and J calls and clone size come straight from that table; D and trimming were deduced from the DNA. The sample holds 7,400 or so clones, roughly 80% seen once. This entry is derived from a study of STAT5B mutations in CD4+ large granular lymphocyte leukemia. Whole-study results and caveats: Patient cell sources varied; several CD4-sorted samples entered the clonality comparison.

This receptor was obtained from a woman aged 55 to 70 with CD4+ T-cell large granular lymphocyte leukemia. The sequencing input was PBMCs.

The CDR3, as DNA: TGCGCCAGCAGCTTGGAAGGGGTTCCCGCCCAAGAGACCCAGTACTTC. Encoded protein: CASSLEGVPAQETQYF. The rearrangement links TRBV5-1 to TRBJ2-5; D might be TRBD1 (5 bases). Trimming removed 0 bases from V and 1 base from J, with 13 bases in between. The CDR3 is 16 residues long. Germline values: CDR1 SGHRS, CDR2 YFSETQ.